A selection of T cell receptor beta chains follows, all from one sample in a study of tumor-infiltrating lymphocytes in oesophageal squamous cell carcinoma. TCRdb processed the PCR reads anew with MiXCR; each CDR3 protein has one entry. Seen here are 9,500 to 11,000 distinct CDR3 sequences, approximately 59% observed once, and the top ten hold roughly 35%. Sequencing was done on a sample of esophageal tumor tissue. The receptors were sampled from a male donor with esophageal squamous cell carcinoma. The CDR3 runs from the conserved cysteine through the conserved F or W. A D gene is named only where the DNA matches it firmly. Expanded clones are given a class, and other clones once, few, many or no size at all.

clone_size | d_call | j_call | v_call | cdr3_length | cdr3_nt | cdr3_aa
few | - | TRBJ1-1 | TRBV30 | 12 | TGTGCCTGGAATCCAAAGAACACTGAAGCTTTCTTT | CAWNPKNTEAFF
large | TRBD2 | TRBJ2-1 | TRBV27 | 16 | TGTGCCAGCAGTCTCACTAGCGGAGCACTCTACAATGAGCAGTTCTTC | CASSLTSGALYNEQFF
- | - | TRBJ2-4 | TRBV12-3/TRBV12-4 | 16 | TGTGCCAGCAGTTTAGCTGACAGCATAGCCAAAAACATTCAGTACTTC | CASSLADSIAKNIQYF
- | TRBD2 | TRBJ2-5 | TRBV7-4 | 17 | TGTGCCAGCAGCTTATCCATAGCGGGAGGGCATGGGGAGACCCAGTACTTC | CASSLSIAGGHGETQYF
- | - | TRBJ2-7 | TRBV12-3/TRBV12-4 | 15 | TGTGCCAGCAGTTTGGTTCAGGGCGTTTCCTACGAGCAGTACTTC | CASSLVQGVSYEQYF
- | - | TRBJ2-7 | TRBV5-4 | 13 | TGTGCCAGCAGCTTGTACGGTCCCTACGAGCAGTACTTC | CASSLYGPYEQYF
- | - | TRBJ2-7 | TRBV28 | 11 | TGTGCCAGCAGTAGCCGCCCCGAGCAGTACTTC | CASSSRPEQYF
- | TRBD1 | TRBJ2-7 | TRBV6-6 | 14 | TGTGCCAGCAGTTACTCGAACAGGGGGGACGAGCAGTACTTC | CASSYSNRGDEQYF
- | TRBD2 | TRBJ2-7 | TRBV7-2 | 15 | TGTGCCAGCAGCTTCAGGACTAGCGGGGGCTACGAGCAGTACTTC | CASSFRTSGGYEQYF
many | - | TRBJ2-1 | TRBV5-4 | 16 | TGTGCCAGCAGCTTGCGACTCACCCAATTGGTTAATGAGCAGTTCTTC | CASSLRLTQLVNEQFF